This T cell receptor (beta chain) is from a study of vaccination effects on CD4 cells after COVID-19. Overall study results and limits: By a late point after vaccination, infection- and vaccine-induced clones had shrunk markedly through clonal contraction.

TCRdb keeps only in-frame clones here, not all; method: immunoSEQ multiplex PCR. The sample includes about 46,000 clones, under 85% seen only once; the top ten take approximately 16%. Comments on this clone: Its antigen is still unknown.

In the ViraFEST assay, antigen-specific CD4+ clonotypes were identified by expansion after peptide-pool stimulation. CD4+ T cell isolation took place after less than 13 days of culture. Participants were given two doses of BNT162b2 or mRNA-1273 vaccine. Vaccine recipients, nucleocapsid antibody negative, had no prior SARS-CoV-2 infection. Unmatched junction bases numbered 3, after V lost 6 bases and J lost 1 base. The CDR3 consists of 14 residues. The germline CDR1 and CDR2 sequences are SGDLS and YYNGEE. This TCR was recovered from a human donor who received a COVID-19 vaccine. Sequencing used CD4+ T cells from PBMCs cultured with HCoV-OC43 spike peptides, obtained after COVID-19 vaccination. Subset of the sample: HCoV-OC43 spike overlapping peptide pool stimulation. The chain joins TRBV9 to TRBJ2-1; 8 nucleotides match TRBD2. CDR3 residues: CASMRGASYNEQFF. Written as DNA, the CDR3 is TGTGCCAGCATGCGGGGGGCGTCCTACAATGAGCAGTTCTTC.